Listed here are 30 T cell receptor beta chains from one sample, sequenced in a study of blood T cell repertoires in COVID-19. Repertoires were generated with immunoSEQ multiplex PCR, while TCRdb's copy carries only in-frame clones and drops some. The sample holds 200,000 to 250,000 clones, about 90% seen once. The specimen sequenced was peripheral blood. These receptors all stem from a woman in her sixties with acute or convalescent COVID-19.

This clone was seen once. The V gene is TRBV24-1, the J gene TRBJ2-1; D possibly corresponds to TRBD1 (6 bases). Trimming left V 0 bases short and J 5 bases short, with 10 bases between. Germline V gene data show CDR1 as KGHDR and CDR2 as SFDVKD. The CDR3 runs 15 residues. The CDR3 DNA follows: TGTGCCACCAGTGATTTGTCGACAGGCAACAATGAGCAGTTCTTC. This encodes CATSDLSTGNNEQFF.

V usage is TRBV18 and J usage is TRBJ2-3, with 8 bases that match TRBD2. V shed 0 bases and J 2 bases; nucleotides not matched to a gene: 4. The CDR3 runs 16 residues. Germline V gene lookup returns CDR1 KGHSH and CDR2 LQKENI. CDR3 region: CASSPPGREVTDTQYF. As DNA, the CDR3 is TGTGCCAGCTCACCACCGGGGCGGGAGGTCACAGATACGCAGTATTTT.

V usage is TRBV28 and J usage is TRBJ1-1; maybe TRBD1 (6 bases). The CDR3 is 12 residues long. Between the trimmed V and J ends, which lost 8 bases and 7 bases, there was a span of 14 bases. Germline V gene sequence: CDR1 MDHEN, CDR2 SYDVKM. The CDR3 sequence: CASGDRFGEAFF. The CDR3 nucleotides are TGTGCCAGCGGCGACAGGTTCGGTGAAGCTTTCTTT.

The chain employs TRBV28 and TRBJ2-7, with D hard to call. The CDR3 totals 13 residues. Trimming stripped 6 bases from V and 4 bases from J, with 13 bases between. The germline V gene encodes CDR1 MDHEN and CDR2 SYDVKM. CDR3 region: CASSPRLNYEQYF. CDR3 DNA sequence: TGTGCCAGCAGCCCCCGGTTGAATTACGAGCAGTACTTC.

The genes are TRBV7-3 and TRBJ1-5, with 8 bases aligning to TRBD1. Germline V gene sequence: CDR1 SGHTA, CDR2 FQGTGA. V trimming: 5 bases; J trimming: 3 bases; junction bases outside the gene matches: 0. The CDR3 contains 13 residues. The CDR3 reads CASSQGANQPQHF. The CDR3 bases are TGTGCCAGCAGCCAGGGGGCCAATCAGCCCCAGCATTTT.

This clone was counted once. The CDR3 spells CATWTSGGAVTGELFF. The CDR3 DNA sequence: TGTGCCACCTGGACTAGCGGGGGGGCAGTCACCGGGGAGCTGTTTTTT. The V and J genes are TRBV24-1 and TRBJ2-2, with TRBD2 matching 15 bases. V trimming: 9 bases; J trimming: 4 bases; junction bases outside the gene matches: 5. The CDR3 totals 16 residues. CDR1 is KGHDR, CDR2 SFDVKD, per germline.

The V call is TRBV2, the J call TRBJ2-5; D possibly corresponds to TRBD2 (5 bases). The CDR3 extends over 14 amino acids. Per the germline V gene, CDR1 is SNHLY and CDR2 is FYNNEI. Trimming took off 10 bases at V and 0 bases at J, with 15 bases between the two ends. This CDR3 is CATLLLRDQETQYF. The CDR3 DNA is TGTGCCACCCTATTACTGAGGGACCAAGAGACCCAGTACTTC.

Written as DNA, the CDR3 is TGTGCCAGTAGTCCTGGACAGGGCCGGAGCGGGGCCCAGTACTTC. Its translation: CASSPGQGRSGAQYF. The gene calls are TRBV19 and TRBJ2-5; possibly TRBD1 for D (8 bases). V lost 5 bases and J 9 bases, leaving 22 bases between the germline ends. This CDR3 contains 15 residues. CDR1 LNHDA and CDR2 SQIVND come from the germline V gene (reference sequence).

CDR3 in amino acids: CASSTRRSEKLFF. The CDR3 bases are TGTGCCAGCAGCACCCGGAGATCAGAAAAACTGTTTTTT. The chain joins TRBV5-6 to TRBJ1-4; D gene uncertain. The CDR3 runs to 13 residues. V was pared by 4 bases and J by 8 bases, with 12 bases between. Germline V gene lookup returns CDR1 SGHDT and CDR2 YYEEEE.

There are a few counts of this clone. V and J are TRBV12-3 or TRBV12-4 and TRBJ1-1, with 7 bases fitting TRBD1. Trimming at V came to 5 bases and at J to 10 bases, leaving 4 bases not matched to a gene. This CDR3 is 11 amino acids long. DNA for the CDR3: TGTGCCAGCAGTGACAGGGCCGGAGCTTTCTTT. It specifies CASSDRAGAFF.

The V gene is TRBV11-2, the J gene TRBJ2-1, with TRBD2 identical over 8 bases. CDR1 is SGHAT, CDR2 FQNNGV, per germline. CDR3 length equals 14 residues. V lost 4 bases and J lost 13; bases outside the gene matches: 12. CDR3 protein: CASSSGLVLRDQFF. The CDR3 region has the DNA TGTGCCAGCAGCTCGGGACTAGTTTTAAGGGATCAGTTCTTC.

The V call is TRBV6-5, the J call TRBJ2-1; the D gene is possibly TRBD1 (5 bases). The CDR3 has 15 residues. The germline V gene encodes CDR1 MNHEY and CDR2 SVGAGI. The CDR3 spells CTPKRGTWRYNEQFF. In DNA, the CDR3 is TGTACGCCTAAAAGGGGCACATGGAGATACAATGAGCAGTTCTTC.

The chain couples TRBV20-1 to TRBJ1-1; D is uncertain. In germline, CDR1 is DFQATT, CDR2 SNEGSKA (reference sequence). This CDR3 comprises 11 residues. V lost 3 bases to trimming and J lost 7 bases, with 9 bases between them. The chain's CDR3 is CSASIAREAFF. The CDR3 coding sequence is TGCAGTGCTAGTATAGCCCGTGAAGCTTTCTTT.

The rearrangement uses TRBV7-9 and TRBJ2-5, with 9 bases that match TRBD1. The CDR3 extends over 16 amino acids. Per germline, CDR1 SEHNR and CDR2 FQNEAQ (reference sequence). V was pared by 5 bases and J by 4 bases, with 11 bases of the junction left unmatched. This CDR3 is CASSPKGDRVAETQYF. The CDR3 DNA sequence: TGTGCCAGCAGCCCTAAAGGGGACAGGGTCGCAGAGACCCAGTACTTC.

This sequence joins TRBV2 and TRBJ1-3; D not resolved. V lost 8 bases to trimming and J lost 0 bases, with 11 bases between them. This CDR3 spans 14 amino acids. Germline CDR1 SNHLY, CDR2 FYNNEI. The CDR3 loop is CASAERFSGNTIYF. DNA for the CDR3: TGTGCCAGCGCCGAGAGGTTCTCTGGAAACACCATATATTTT.

The chain combines TRBV5-6 with TRBJ1-1; possible D gene TRBD1, 5 bases. CDR1 is SGHDT and CDR2 is YYEEEE in the germline V gene. The V end lost 3 bases, the J end lost 3 bases, and 9 bases lay between the germline ends. This CDR3 is 13 amino acids long. CDR3 sequence reads: CASSSQGYTEAFF. The CDR3 DNA follows: TGTGCCAGCAGCTCTCAGGGTTACACTGAAGCTTTCTTT.

The rearrangement uses TRBV28 and TRBJ2-1, with 10 bases fitting TRBD1. The CDR3 has 14 amino acids. Germline loops: CDR1 MDHEN, CDR2 SYDVKM. J gave up 0 bases and V 9 bases, and 2 bases lay outside the gene matches. In DNA form, the CDR3 reads TGTGCCAGTCGGGACAGGGGCTCCTACAATGAGCAGTTCTTC. It specifies CASRDRGSYNEQFF.

This clone was seen a handful of times. The V call is TRBV20-1, the J call TRBJ1-4; D uncertain. Germline-derived CDR1 and CDR2 are DFQATT and SNEGSKA (reference sequence). The CDR3 spans 11 residues. The V and J ends lost 3 bases and 6 bases respectively, with 5 bases between them. CDR3 loop: CSASSDEKLFF. DNA for the CDR3: TGCAGTGCTAGTTCCGATGAAAAACTGTTTTTT.

CDR3: CASSAPGSPDTQYF. DNA for the CDR3: TGTGCCAGCAGCGCTCCGGGAAGCCCAGATACGCAGTATTTT. The rearrangement joins TRBV9 to TRBJ2-3, with TRBD2 as a possible D gene (5 bases). Germline CDR1 and CDR2: SGDLS and YYNGEE. Trimming removed 3 bases at V and 4 bases at J, with 12 bases between. This CDR3 has 14 residues. Complete variable domain (other parts from reference TRBV9 and TRBJ2-3): DSGVTQTPKHLITATGQRVTLRCSPRSGDLSVYWYQQSLDQGLQFLIQYYNGEERAKGNILERFSAQQFPDLHSELNLSSLELGDSALYFCASSAPGSPDTQYFGPGTRLTVL.

The chain carries TRBV19 and TRBJ2-7; possibly TRBD2 for D (5 bases). V lost 1 base and J 4 bases, leaving 11 bases between the germline ends. Germline lookup yields CDR1 LNHDA and CDR2 SQIVND (reference sequence). The CDR3 spans 14 residues. The CDR3 nucleotides read TGTGCCAGTAGTATAGGCCTCGGACTTTACGAGCAGTACTTC. Translated, it gives CASSIGLGLYEQYF.

V is TRBV16 and J is TRBJ1-5; 7 positions agree with TRBD1. Losses at the gene ends were 4 bases for V and 6 bases for J; bases not matched to a gene: 12. The CDR3 runs 16 residues. Per the germline V gene, CDR1 is KGHSY and CDR2 is FQNENV. The CDR3 nucleotides read TGTGCCAGCAGCCCCTTTAGGACAGGAGAGGGTCAGCCCCAGCATTTT. The encoded protein is CASSPFRTGEGQPQHF.

This sequence joins TRBV5-1 and TRBJ1-1, with 7 bases matching TRBD1. Germline V CDR1 and CDR2: SGHRS, YFSETQ. This CDR3 is 13 amino acids long. The V segment lost 3 bases and the J segment 10 bases; nucleotides outside the gene matches: 9. The CDR3 DNA reads as TGCGCCAGCAGCTCCCAGGGGGGAAAGGGAGCTTTCTTT. Protein sequence: CASSSQGGKGAFF.

This clone has a handful of counts. The CDR3 coding sequence is TGTGCCAGCAGCCTCGGGACATCATCCCAAACTAATGAAAAACTGTTTTTT. Its protein is CASSLGTSSQTNEKLFF. The chain joins TRBV3-1 (or the pseudogene TRBV3-2) to TRBJ1-4; perhaps TRBD1 as D (6 bases). The CDR3 is made up of 17 amino acids. Germline V gene lookup returns CDR1 LGHDT and CDR2 YNNKEL (reference sequence). V was pared by 4 bases and J by 1 base, with 16 bases between.

This chain joins TRBV27 and TRBJ1-2, with a possible D match to TRBD1 (6 bases). CDR3 length equals 14 residues. Germline V lookup: CDR1 MNHEY, CDR2 SMNVEV (reference sequence). V shed 2 bases and J shed 6 bases, with 13 bases lying between them. This CDR3 is CASSLVRDTNGYTF. CDR3 in DNA: TGTGCCAGCAGTTTAGTCCGGGACACGAATGGCTACACCTTC.

This sequence joins TRBV10-1 and TRBJ1-1, with a tentative D call TRBD1 (5 bases). The ends were cut back, 6 bases at V and 1 base at J, with 18 bases in the middle. Germline-derived CDR1 and CDR2 are WNHNN and SYGVQD (reference sequence). This CDR3 is built from 16 residues. This CDR3 is CASSPQVRMPNTEAFF. The CDR3, as DNA: TGCGCCAGCAGCCCACAGGTCAGAATGCCGAACACTGAAGCTTTCTTT.

This rearrangement joins TRBV5-8 to TRBJ1-6; 8 nucleotides align to TRBD1. The CDR3 is 15 amino acids. The germline CDR1 and CDR2 sequences are SGHTS and YDEGEE. The V and J ends lost 4 bases and 10 bases, in that order; junction bases with no gene match: 10. CDR3 DNA: TGTGCCAGCAGCCCGGGTACGGCAGGGGGCTCACCCCTCCACTTT. It codes for CASSPGTAGGSPLHF. The variable domain in full, with the rest retrieved from reference TRBV5-8 and TRBJ1-6, is EAGVTQSPTHLIKTRGQQATLRCSPISGHTSVYWYQQALGLGLQFLLWYDEGEERNRGNFPPRFSGRQFPNYSSELNVNALELEDSALYLCASSPGTAGGSPLHFGNGTRLTVT.

The chain has TRBV30 and TRBJ1-1; TRBD1 might be the D (6 bases). Per the germline V gene, CDR1 is GTSNPN and CDR2 is SVGIG (reference sequence). Trimming took off 3 bases at V and 5 bases at J, with 10 bases between the two ends. This CDR3 comprises 12 residues. The CDR3 sequence: CAWSQQGTEAFF. For the CDR3, the DNA is TGTGCCTGGAGCCAACAGGGAACTGAAGCTTTCTTT. Looking up the rest from reference TRBV30 and TRBJ1-1 gives the full variable domain: SQTIHQWPATLVQPVGSPLSLECTVEGTSNPNLYWYRQAAGRGLQLLFYSVGIGQISSEVPQNLSASRPQDRQFILSSKKLLLSDSGFYLCAWSQQGTEAFFGQGTRLTVV.

This sequence joins TRBV5-4 and TRBJ1-1; the match to TRBD1 covers 12 bases. Germline V gives CDR1 SGHNT, CDR2 YYREEE (reference sequence). This CDR3 region has 17 residues. With 5 bases clipped from V and 5 bases from J, the junction kept 13 bases outside the gene matches. This CDR3 reads CASSWEGDRGRRTEAFF. The CDR3 DNA sequence: TGTGCCAGCAGTTGGGAGGGGGACAGGGGGCGACGGACTGAAGCTTTCTTT.

This sequence joins TRBV7-2 and TRBJ2-1; D possibly corresponds to TRBD1 (6 bases). CDR3 length: 13 amino acids. CDR1 is SGHTA and CDR2 is FQGNSA in the germline V gene. V was cut by 3 bases and J by 9 bases, with 12 bases left in between. CDR3 DNA: TGTGCCAGCAGCTTTAACAGGGACACTGAGCAGTTCTTC. It yields the protein CASSFNRDTEQFF.

The J gene is TRBJ2-1, the V gene TRBV18; D remains ambiguous. The CDR3 runs 14 residues. Germline V lookup: CDR1 KGHSH, CDR2 LQKENI. V was pared by 3 bases and J by 6 bases, with 12 bases between. The CDR3, as DNA: TGTGCCAGCTCACCCCTCTACGGGTTCAATGAGCAGTTCTTC. It is translated as CASSPLYGFNEQFF.